Listed below are T cell receptor beta chains from one sample, sequenced in a study of response to subunit inactivated influenza vaccine. TCRdb fed the RT-PCR reads into MiXCR, producing one record per CDR3 protein. The table records roughly 700,000 distinct CDR3 sequences, roughly 14% of them present only once. The sample in question was PBMCs from blood, obtained around two weeks before vaccination. The receptors were gathered from a man aged 45-60 years who received an inactivated influenza vaccine. Each CDR3 is given with its conserved first and last residue. Clone size appears in some rows only: once, few, many, or a class for an expanded clone.

NA,TRBV30,TRBJ2-4,CAWSDGLAKNIQYF
NA,TRBV9,TRBJ2-7,CASSVASVASYEQYF
NA,TRBV12-3/TRBV12-4,TRBJ2-7,CASSRQHYEQYF
many,TRBV11-1,TRBJ2-3,CASSLAGGLRGTFTDTQYF
NA,TRBV7-9,TRBJ2-7,CASSFRDTYEQYF
NA,TRBV29-1,TRBJ2-7,CSARTSYEQYF
few,TRBV5-6,TRBJ2-7,CASSPAGREYEQYF
few,TRBV5-6,TRBJ2-1,CASSLAQTSGRGLYNEQFF
few,TRBV28,TRBJ2-7,CASIPGHQTYEQYF
NA,TRBV30,TRBJ2-1,CAWSTRGGPYNEQFF
NA,TRBV20-1,TRBJ2-4,CSASRTVLAKNIQYF
NA,TRBV11-2,TRBJ2-1,CASSLGSYGPHNEQFF
NA,TRBV7-2,TRBJ2-7,CASSIGRDYEQYF
NA,TRBV12-3/TRBV12-4,TRBJ1-1,CASSLGVSMNTEAFF
NA,TRBV19,TRBJ1-5,CASSMRGSGNQPQHF
NA,TRBV5-1,TRBJ1-2,CASSSGDSRYYGYTF
few,TRBV7-3,TRBJ2-1,CASSFELGEQFF
NA,TRBV20-1,TRBJ2-3,CSAIPRDKYTQYF
few,TRBV30,TRBJ2-1,CAWTLILGDEQFF
NA,TRBV7-9,TRBJ2-3,CASSPRSGGHTDTQYF
NA,TRBV15,TRBJ2-1,CATSSAVGAYNEQFF
few,TRBV7-2,TRBJ1-3,CASSPKRSGNTIYF
NA,TRBV11-2,TRBJ2-3,CASSLVGRTLSYTDTQYF
many,TRBV9,TRBJ2-3,CASSASREGRTDTQYF
NA,TRBV6-2/TRBV6-3,TRBJ2-7,CASSPKLAGGYEQYF
NA,TRBV11-1,TRBJ2-1,CASRYRTSGSERTNRSNEQFF
NA,TRBV3-1,TRBJ1-1,CASSRYFTGGYTEAFF
NA,TRBV12-3/TRBV12-4,TRBJ2-1,CASSLSVHSYNEQFF
NA,TRBV30,TRBJ2-7,CAWRIGAGGHEQYF